This T cell receptor beta chain was captured in a study of T cell changes during pregnancy in multiple sclerosis. There are 16 residues in the CDR3. V gave up 0 bases and J gave up 0 bases; unmatched junction bases: 4. CDR1 and CDR2 (germline): SGHRS, YFSETQ. Here immunoSEQ multiplex PCR was the method, and the copy in TCRdb shows in-frame clones only, minus some. Here the sample spans about 59,000 clones, roughly 94% being singletons. The source is a female donor with multiple sclerosis, enrolled in a pregnancy study. The gene calls are TRBV5-1 and TRBJ2-3, with 7 bases fitting TRBD1. Specimen: CD8+ T cells from peripheral blood mononuclear cells, collected after pregnancy. CDR3 in DNA: TGCGCCAGCAGCTTGGGGGTACAGGGGAGCACAGATACGCAGTATTTT. It is translated as CASSLGVQGSTDTQYF.